The TCR beta chain described here comes from a study of blood T cell repertoires in COVID-19. Study information: The analysed material was cDNA or gDNA that came from T cells, B-cell-depleted T cells, or PBMCs.

In this sample, this clone turned up once. Germline-derived CDR1 and CDR2 are LGHDT and YNNKEL (reference sequence). V was clipped by 1 base and J by 3 bases, with 6 bases between them. The CDR3 extends over 14 amino acids. Per the study methods: The authors estimated nucleated cell counts from reference gene primer amplification. The assay was immunoSEQ multiplex PCR, and TCRdb's table has in-frame clones only and misses some. V, J and clone size reflect that table, while D and trimming were determined from the DNA. The data contain about 190,000 clones, roughly 89% of them singletons. The TCR comes from a man aged 45-60 years with acute or convalescent COVID-19. The chain combines TRBV3-1 (or the pseudogene TRBV3-2) with TRBJ2-2; no clear D. Specimen: peripheral blood. CDR3 sequence reads: CASSQATYTGELFF. For the CDR3, the DNA is TGTGCCAGCAGCCAAGCCACTTACACCGGGGAGCTGTTTTTT.